The 3 T cell receptor beta chains reported below all come from one sample, sequenced in a study of blood T cells in healthy people across ages. For the second PCR, which ran for 7 to 11 cycles, a sample-barcoded 5' primer and a J-beta primer mix were used. TCRdb called the 5' RACE reads again in MiXCR, with one record for every CDR3 protein. Here the sample spans roughly 410,000 distinct CDR3 sequences, over 45% being singletons. What was sequenced was blood. The receptors originated from a man in his 60s in good health.

The rearrangement links TRBV6-1 to TRBJ2-4; 8 nucleotides match TRBD2. Per the germline V gene, CDR1 is MNHNS and CDR2 is SASEGT. The CDR3 is 15 residues long. V was pared by 5 bases and J by 13 bases, with 16 bases of the junction left unmatched. CDR3 in DNA: TGTGCCAGCAGTCCCGGGACAAACTCCAAGCGGGAGCAGTACTTC. Translated, it gives CASSPGTNSKREQYF.

V usage is TRBV28 and J usage is TRBJ2-5; tentative D call: TRBD2 (5 bases). The J call is uncertain, as TRBJ2-7 better fits the DNA end. Germline CDR1 and CDR2: MDHEN and SYDVKM. This CDR3 is 12 amino acids long. For the CDR3, the DNA is TGTGCCAGCATGGGTAGCGAGTACGAGCAGTACTTC. This gives the protein CASMGSEYEQYF.

The chain combines TRBV11-2 with TRBJ2-7, with 9 bases that match TRBD1. The germline V gene encodes CDR1 SGHAT and CDR2 FQNNGV. The CDR3 covers 15 residues. Unmatched junction bases numbered 6, after V lost 2 bases and J lost 4 bases. CDR3 amino acids: CASSLMGQGKYEQYF. DNA of the CDR3: TGTGCCAGCAGCTTAATGGGACAGGGCAAGTACGAGCAGTACTTC.